This TCR beta chain derives from a study of beta chain features in type 1 diabetes. Study findings and constraints: Amplification by PCR could prefer shorter templates, with the same effect in patients and controls.

The authors sorted CD4+ naive, central memory, regulatory and stem cell-like memory cells via CD45RO/CCR7/CD25/CD127/CD95/CD27. This clone was seen repeatedly, ten times or more. What it binds is unknown. V dropped 11 bases and J dropped 5; count of bases not matched to a gene: 12. The CDR3 contains 14 residues. Per germline, CDR1 SNHLY and CDR2 FYNNEI. Isolated RNA was reverse transcribed in full, so expressed TCRB transcripts were sequenced. Only in-frame clones appear in the TCRdb table, and some are missing; sequencing was by immunoSEQ multiplex PCR. The sample includes hundreds of thousands of clones, roughly 15% of them seen just once.

This receptor was identified in a man aged 25-45 years in good health. The sample consisted of central memory CD4+ T cells from blood. The chain uses TRBV2 and TRBJ2-7, with 10 bases fitting TRBD1. CDR3 protein: CARTRAGTGDEQYF. The CDR3 nucleotides read TGTGCCCGTACTCGGGCCGGGACAGGGGACGAGCAGTACTTC.